This TCR beta chain is drawn from a study of T cells in Graves' hyperthyroidism and ophthalmopathy. Study-wide background: Peripheral blood specimens were obtained at initial diagnosis, prior to any treatment. Regarding the study as a whole: The majority of expanded thyroid clonotypes above 0.001 also appeared in blood. Ophthalmopathy got predicted by the model a median roughly 6.4 months before its onset.

The investigators amplified TCR beta CDR3 regions from RNA transcripts. TCR CDR3 underwent first-round RT-PCR with the HTBI primer set. TCRdb reprocessed the multiplex PCR reads via MiXCR and lists one record per CDR3 protein. The sample holds roughly 200,000 distinct CDR3 sequences, roughly 18% seen once. Stable disease denoted Graves' hyperthyroidism without ophthalmopathy progression within 18 months. V lost 4 bases and J 5 bases, leaving 12 bases between the germline ends. Per the germline V gene, CDR1 is MDHEN and CDR2 is SYDVKM. The CDR3 length is 14 residues. In this sample, this clonotype turned up once. Antigen specificity is unknown.

The sample was blood. The source is a man between 40 and 49 years old with Graves' hyperthyroidism. The V gene is TRBV28, the J gene TRBJ1-5, with D unclear. The CDR3 sequence: CASSSYNGDQPQHF. The DNA of the CDR3 is TGTGCCAGCAGTTCTTATAACGGAGATCAGCCCCAGCATTTT.